This T cell receptor (beta chain) was captured by sequencing in a study of PD-1 blockade in mismatch repair-deficient tumors. Study summary: Patients had some twelve mismatch repair-deficient cancer types, all previously treated and progressing. Overall study findings and caveats: Rapid post-treatment expansion, then contraction, generally preceding radiologic response, marked tumor-resident clones.

Profiled with immunoSEQ multiplex PCR; TCRdb holds only in-frame clones, not every one. The data contain tens of thousands of clones, about 91% of them seen just once; the ten biggest clones take up over 11%. In regard to this clone: Its target is not known.

Three pembrolizumab responders had their TCRs sequenced. The receptor comes from an adult with mismatch repair-deficient cancer. Sample: peripheral blood, taken 52 weeks after starting pembrolizumab.

This chain's CDR3 is CASSLDHVLGRPGNTIYF. CDR3 bases: TGTGCCAGCAGCTTAGATCATGTGTTGGGACGGCCTGGAAACACCATATATTTT. This chain uses TRBV11-2 with TRBJ1-3, with D maybe TRBD1 (5 bases). The V and J ends lost 0 bases and 2 bases respectively, with 17 bases between them. This CDR3 region has 18 residues. CDR1 SGHAT and CDR2 FQNNGV come from the germline V gene.